A single sample gave rise to the 27 T cell receptor beta chains below, sequenced in a study of CD8+ T cells in alopecia areata. Extracted from the samples, RNA was reverse transcribed into cDNA to serve as the sequencing template. Using immunoSEQ multiplex PCR, the repertoire was profiled, and TCRdb retains in-frame clones only, with some absent. There are fewer than 8,000 clones in the sample; around 55% occur only once, and approximately 13% lies in the top ten. Peripheral blood samples and lesional scalp punch biopsies were obtained from alopecia areata patients. The sequences come from skin, collected at week 0. Receptors originate from a human donor with alopecia areata.

V usage is TRBV5-8 and J usage is TRBJ2-6; D is uncertain. V was clipped by 7 bases and J by 16 bases, with 33 bases between them. The germline V gene encodes CDR1 SGHTS and CDR2 YDEGEE. This CDR3 region has 17 residues. The CDR3: CASLPNHPPKSGQRLTF. For the CDR3, the DNA is TGTGCCAGCCTCCCCAATCATCCACCAAAGTCGGGCCAACGTCTGACTTTC.

This chain joins TRBV19 and TRBJ1-1; D is unclear. V lost 5 bases, J lost 4 bases, and 8 bases lay in between. The CDR3 spans 12 residues. The germline V gene encodes CDR1 LNHDA and CDR2 SQIVND (reference sequence). Here the CDR3 reads CASSRGFTEAFF. CDR3 nucleotides: TGTGCCAGTAGTCGCGGGTTCACTGAAGCTTTCTTT.

V usage is TRBV6-5 and J usage is TRBJ2-5; D is ambiguous. The CDR3 length is 11 residues. CDR1 MNHEY and CDR2 SVGAGI come from the germline V gene. The V gene lost 7 bases and the J gene lost 1 base, with 4 bases spanning the gap. CDR3 DNA sequence: TGTGCCAGCATAGCCCAAGAGACCCAGTACTTC. It specifies CASIAQETQYF.

This clone is labeled large. CDR3 protein: CASSLGDSHLDEQFF. The CDR3 DNA reads as TGTGCCAGCAGCTTAGGGGACAGTCATTTGGATGAGCAGTTCTTC. The chain recombines TRBV7-2 with TRBJ2-1; 7 bases align to TRBD1. Looked up from germline, CDR1 is SGHTA and CDR2 is FQGNSA. The J segment lost 8 bases and the V segment lost 1 base, leaving 8 bases of the junction unmatched. This CDR3 contains 15 residues.

V usage is TRBV9 and J usage is TRBJ2-1; tentative D call: TRBD2 (6 bases). Germline V CDR1 and CDR2: SGDLS, YYNGEE. This CDR3 comprises 16 residues. The V end lost 5 bases, the J end lost 7 bases, and 22 bases lay between the germline ends. DNA for the CDR3: TGTGCCAGCAGAAGAATAGCGGAAACCTCGGGGAATGAGCAGTTCTTC. As protein: CASRRIAETSGNEQFF.

V is TRBV6-5 and J is TRBJ2-3, with D maybe TRBD2 (5 bases). This CDR3 spans 14 amino acids. V was shortened by 2 bases and J by 4 bases, with 10 bases between the two germline ends. Germline-derived CDR1 and CDR2 are MNHEY and SVGAGI. CDR3 residues: CASSYGIGADTQYF. CDR3 nucleotide sequence: TGTGCCAGCAGTTACGGGATCGGGGCAGATACGCAGTATTTT.

The V call is TRBV30, the J call TRBJ1-1; D unclear. The CDR3 is 11 residues long. CDR1 and CDR2 from the germline V gene are GTSNPN and SVGIG (reference sequence). The V end lost 2 bases, the J end lost 3 bases, and 4 bases lay between the germline ends. As DNA, the CDR3 is TGTGCCTGGAGTAGCGACACTGAAGCTTTCTTT. This codes for CAWSSDTEAFF.

This clone has more than one count but fewer than ten. The chain employs TRBV11-2 and TRBJ1-1, with D possibly matching TRBD1 (5 bases). This CDR3 comprises 15 residues. Trimming shortened V by 4 bases and J by 5 bases, and 17 bases separated the two germline ends. CDR1 and CDR2 (germline): SGHAT, FQNNGV. The CDR3 nucleotides read TGTGCCAGCAGCTCAAAAAACGGGGGATGGACTGAAGCTTTCTTT. Residues: CASSSKNGGWTEAFF. Together with reference TRBV11-2 and TRBJ1-1, the CDR3 gives the full variable domain: EAGVAQSPRYKIIEKRQSVAFWCNPISGHATLYWYQQILGQGPKLLIQFQNNGVVDDSQLPKDRFSAERLKGVDSTLKIQPAKLEDSAVYLCASSSKNGGWTEAFFGQGTRLTVV.

The chain carries TRBV29-1 and TRBJ2-1; 7 bases align to TRBD1. Germline assignment: CDR1 SQVTM and CDR2 ANQGSEA. Germline trimming cut 2 bases from V and 0 bases from J; bases unmatched to any gene: 7. The CDR3 consists of 16 residues. The CDR3 DNA is TGCAGCGTTGAAACAAACAGGGGTACCTCCTACAATGAGCAGTTCTTC. This sequence encodes CSVETNRGTSYNEQFF.

V is TRBV7-2 and J is TRBJ2-1; D is possibly TRBD1 or TRBD2 (5 bases each). Germline V gene data show CDR1 as SGHTA and CDR2 as FQGNSA. V lost 3 bases, J lost 2 bases, and 8 bases lay in between. CDR3 length equals 14 residues. The CDR3 DNA reads TGTGCCAGCAGCTTGGGGGAAACCTACAATGAGCAGTTCTTC. It codes for CASSLGETYNEQFF.

This chain uses TRBV6-5 with TRBJ2-1, with D possibly matching TRBD1 (5 bases). The V gene lost 10 bases and the J gene lost 2 bases, with 15 bases spanning the gap. Germline V lookup: CDR1 MNHEY, CDR2 SVGAGI. CDR3 size: 14 residues. CDR3 loop: CATSGRNAYNEQFF. Written as DNA, the CDR3 is TGTGCCACTTCAGGGCGGAATGCCTACAATGAGCAGTTCTTC.

The chain recombines TRBV19 with TRBJ1-1; D is undetermined. Germline V gene lookup returns CDR1 LNHDA and CDR2 SQIVND (reference sequence). This CDR3 comprises 15 residues. Deletions cut 5 bases from V and 0 bases from J, with 13 bases between. The CDR3 coding sequence is TGTGCCAGTAGTCGTCAGACAACATTGAACACTGAAGCTTTCTTT. This encodes CASSRQTTLNTEAFF.

The chain couples TRBV5-1 to TRBJ1-2; D gene uncertain. Germline V gene data show CDR1 as SGHRS and CDR2 as YFSETQ. V shed 1 base and J shed 8 bases, with 18 bases lying between them. The CDR3 covers 15 residues. The CDR3, as DNA: TGCGCCAGCAGCTTGACTGGACGGATTGTACGGGGCTACACCTTC. Protein product: CASSLTGRIVRGYTF.

The J gene is TRBJ2-7, the V gene TRBV30; perhaps TRBD1 as D (5 bases). The CDR3 consists of 14 residues. V shed 0 bases and J shed 3 bases, with 12 bases lying between them. In germline, CDR1 is GTSNPN, CDR2 SVGIG (reference sequence). The CDR3 DNA reads as TGTGCCTGGAGTGTTTGGGGCCTCGGCTACGAGCAGTACTTC. This translates into CAWSVWGLGYEQYF.

This sequence joins TRBV30 and TRBJ2-1; 14 nucleotides match TRBD2. This CDR3 has 14 residues. Germline V gene lookup returns CDR1 GTSNPN and CDR2 SVGIG (reference sequence). Trimming cost V 3 bases and J 15 bases; bases outside gene matches: 10. CDR3 coding DNA: TGTGCCTGGAGGGGGACTAGCGGGAGTAGCCAGGTGTTCTTC. Its protein is CAWRGTSGSSQVFF.

This chain uses TRBV10-3 with TRBJ2-7; 7 bases match TRBD2. Trimming cost V 6 bases and J 1 base; bases outside gene matches: 12. This CDR3 has 16 residues. CDR1 is ENHRY and CDR2 is SYGVKD in the germline V gene. CDR3: CAIRQRDPVESYEQYF. CDR3 nucleotides: TGTGCCATCAGACAGCGGGACCCCGTGGAGTCCTACGAGCAGTACTTC.

This CDR3 is CASRVVGAYEQYF. CDR3 coding DNA: TGTGCCAGCAGGGTGGTAGGGGCCTACGAGCAGTACTTC. The chain joins TRBV6-1 to TRBJ2-7; tentatively, D is TRBD1 (5 bases). Trimming removed 6 bases at V and 2 bases at J, with 11 bases between. This CDR3 has 13 residues. CDR1 is MNHNS, CDR2 SASEGT, per germline.

The rearrangement joins TRBV29-1 to TRBJ2-4; 7 bases fit TRBD2. V dropped 2 bases and J dropped 3; count of bases not matched to a gene: 10. Germline CDR1 and CDR2: SQVTM and ANQGSEA. The CDR3 is 16 residues long. This chain's CDR3 is CSVESGTGEVKNIQYF. The CDR3, as DNA: TGCAGCGTTGAAAGCGGGACGGGTGAGGTCAAAAACATTCAGTACTTC.

This clone is deemed medium-sized. The genes are TRBV29-1 and TRBJ2-5; tentatively, D is TRBD1 or TRBD2 (7 bases each). The length of the CDR3 is 12 residues. Germline assignment: CDR1 SQVTM and CDR2 ANQGSEA. Trimming took off 7 bases at V and 2 bases at J, with 11 bases between the two ends. This CDR3 reads CSAQGGQETQYF. The CDR3 DNA sequence: TGCAGCGCTCAGGGGGGGCAAGAGACCCAGTACTTC.

The chain joins TRBV4-2 to TRBJ2-5, with 10 bases fitting TRBD1. The better agreement between TRBJ2-7 and the DNA end casts doubt on the J call. The CDR3 totals 16 residues. Germline values: CDR1 LGHNA, CDR2 YNFKEQ. For the CDR3, the DNA is TGTGCCAGCAGCCAAGACGCGACAGGGGGCGTGCGCGAGCAGTACTTC. This encodes CASSQDATGGVREQYF.

The chain recombines TRBV5-5 with TRBJ2-1; a possible D gene is TRBD2 (6 bases). CDR1 and CDR2 (germline): SGHKS, YYEKEE (reference sequence). Trimming shortened V by 2 bases and J by 9 bases, and 18 bases separated the two germline ends. There are 15 residues in the CDR3. The CDR3 bases are TGTGCCAGCAGCTTTGGACTCCCCGCGGGAACTGAGCAGTTCTTC. Protein: CASSFGLPAGTEQFF.

This clone was found a few times. The chain uses TRBV5-5 and TRBJ1-5; no clear D gene. Germline V gene lookup returns CDR1 SGHKS and CDR2 YYEKEE (reference sequence). This CDR3 spans 14 amino acids. The V and J ends lost 4 bases and 0 bases respectively, with 8 bases between them. For the CDR3, the DNA is TGTGCCAGCAGCCCGGTCTATAGCAATCAGCCCCAGCATTTT. It specifies CASSPVYSNQPQHF. Full variable domain (missing parts from reference TRBV5-5 and TRBJ1-5): DAGVTQSPTHLIKTRGQQVTLRCSPISGHKSVSWYQQVLGQGPQFIFQYYEKEERGRGNFPDRFSARQFPNYSSELNVNALLLGDSALYLCASSPVYSNQPQHFGDGTRLSIL.

This clone was counted between two and nine times. The genes are TRBV5-4 and TRBJ1-2; possibly TRBD1 for D (6 bases). Germline loops: CDR1 SGHNT, CDR2 YYREEE (reference sequence). V was shortened by 2 bases and J by 1 base, with 12 bases between the two germline ends. The CDR3 consists of 15 residues. As DNA, the CDR3 is TGTGCCAGCAGCTTACGGACAGCCCGTAACTATGGCTACACCTTC. This gives the protein CASSLRTARNYGYTF.

This chain joins TRBV11-1 and TRBJ2-4, with 7 bases fitting TRBD1. In germline, CDR1 is SGHAT, CDR2 FQDESV (reference sequence). The CDR3 spans 16 residues. V gave up 5 bases and J gave up 2 bases; unmatched junction bases: 9. The CDR3 region is CASSRDRVGTKNIQYF. In DNA, the CDR3 is TGTGCCAGCAGCCGCGACAGGGTGGGGACCAAAAACATTCAGTACTTC.

The sample holds a few counts of this clone. The chain links TRBV6-6 to TRBJ2-5; 8 nucleotides line up with TRBD2. The DNA end is more similar to TRBJ2-7, so the J call may be wrong. Germline V gene data show CDR1 as MNHNY and CDR2 as SVGAGI (reference sequence). The CDR3 covers 16 residues. In DNA form, the CDR3 reads TGTGCCAGCAGTTACCGGGGGAGCGGGAGCTCTAGCGAGCAGTACTTC. It is translated as CASSYRGSGSSSEQYF.

This clone was counted a few times. This chain links TRBV2 with TRBJ1-5; the match to TRBD1 covers 9 bases. After removal of 8 bases from V and 7 bases from J, the junction contained 9 bases not matched to a gene. The CDR3 runs to 14 residues. Germline-derived CDR1 and CDR2 are SNHLY and FYNNEI. CDR3 sequence (DNA): TGTGCCAGCTCCGGGACAGGGTTGGGGCAGCCCCAGCATTTT. This translates into CASSGTGLGQPQHF.

V is TRBV28 and J is TRBJ1-5, with D possibly TRBD1 on 5 matching bases. Germline CDR1 is MDHEN and CDR2 is SYDVKM. This CDR3 is 14 amino acids long. With 4 bases removed from V and 3 bases from J, the gap between germline ends came to 10 bases. The chain's CDR3 is CASSYGGLNQPQHF. The CDR3 DNA reads as TGTGCCAGCAGTTATGGGGGTCTCAATCAGCCCCAGCATTTT.